One and the same sample provided the 9 T cell receptor beta chains below, sequenced in a study of regulatory dendritic cells for organ transplantation. Generated by immunoSEQ multiplex PCR, the TCRdb table keeps only in-frame clones and is missing some. The data show about 17,000 clones, under 80% seen once. Their recognized antigens are unknown. Sorted subsets were CFSE-labeled and cultured approximately 5 days with allogeneic dendritic cells. Sequencing was carried out using memory CD4+ T cells from blood cultured with regulatory dendritic cells. As for subset: CD45RO+ memory T cells. The receptors shown here come from a human donor in good health.

The chain links TRBV23-1 to TRBJ2-5; TRBD1 or TRBD2 may be the D gene (5 bases each). TRBV23-1 is reported as an ORF; its role is uncertain. The CDR3 is 17 residues long. Trimming shortened V by 2 bases and J by 5 bases, and 21 bases separated the two germline ends. CDR3 DNA: TGCGCCAGCAGTCAAAGGGATGAACAGGTAGCGAGGGAGACCCAGTACTTC. It specifies CASSQRDEQVARETQYF.

The chain combines TRBV27 with TRBJ1-3; a weak D match, TRBD1 (5 bases). Trimming removed 6 bases at V and 6 bases at J, with 12 bases between. CDR1 is MNHEY and CDR2 is SMNVEV in the germline V gene (reference sequence). The CDR3 covers 13 residues. CDR3 amino acids: CASSANGANTIYF. CDR3 DNA: TGTGCCAGCAGCGCTAACGGGGCAAACACCATATATTTT.

This clone was recorded only once. This chain joins TRBV7-9 and TRBJ1-2; maybe TRBD1 (5 bases). The germline V gene encodes CDR1 SEHNR and CDR2 FQNEAQ (reference sequence). CDR3 length: 16 residues. V was shortened by 5 bases and J by 8 bases, with 24 bases between the two germline ends. The CDR3 coding sequence is TGTGCCAGCAGCCACCCCAAGAGGAGGGGCTTCGGGGGCTACACCTTC. This translates into CASSHPKRRGFGGYTF.

V is TRBV15 and J is TRBJ2-3; 9 nucleotides line up with TRBD2. Germline CDR1 LNHNV, CDR2 YYDKDF (reference sequence). Trimming took 5 bases from V and 1 from J; bases not matched to a gene: 4. The CDR3 runs to 15 residues. The DNA of the CDR3 is TGTGCCACCAGCGGGCAGCGGGGGGGCACAGATACGCAGTATTTT. This encodes CATSGQRGGTDTQYF.

This rearrangement joins TRBV6-5 to TRBJ1-2, with a tentative D call TRBD1 (5 bases). This CDR3 is 11 amino acids long. The V end lost 8 bases, the J end lost 10 bases, and 14 bases lay between the germline ends. Germline values: CDR1 MNHEY, CDR2 SVGAGI. CDR3 protein: CASSMGGDYTF. The CDR3 DNA is TGTGCCAGCTCAATGGGGGGTGACTACACCTTC.

The chain links TRBV7-3 to TRBJ2-1, with 8 bases aligning to TRBD2. The germline gives CDR1 SGHTA, CDR2 FQGTGA. This CDR3 has 14 residues. V lost 10 bases and J lost 5; bases outside the gene matches: 10. The CDR3, as DNA: TGTGCCATGTTTGGCGGGAGGAACCACAATGAGCAGTTCTTC. It is translated as CAMFGGRNHNEQFF.

V is TRBV2 and J is TRBJ2-5; D not resolved. Germline V lookup: CDR1 SNHLY, CDR2 FYNNEI. The CDR3 is made up of 11 amino acids. Trimming removed 9 bases at V and 5 bases at J, with 10 bases between. The CDR3 reads CASGSPETQYF. Here the CDR3 DNA reads TGTGCCAGTGGCAGCCCTGAGACCCAGTACTTC.

The chain joins TRBV6-4 to TRBJ1-5, with unresolved D. CDR1 and CDR2 from the germline V gene are MRHNA and SNTAGT. Deletions cut 2 bases from V and 0 bases from J, with 8 bases between. CDR3 size: 15 residues. The chain's CDR3 is CASSDRQPSNQPQHF. The CDR3 region has the DNA TGTGCCAGCAGTGACAGGCAGCCTAGCAATCAGCCCCAGCATTTT.

The sample holds one count of this clone. The chain combines TRBV30 with TRBJ2-5; 9 bases map to TRBD1. This CDR3 has 14 amino acids. Germline V lookup: CDR1 GTSNPN, CDR2 SVGIG (reference sequence). The V segment lost 8 bases and the J segment 4 bases; nucleotides outside the gene matches: 11. CDR3 coding DNA: TGTGCCGCCCCAAGGGACAGGGCGGTAGAGACCCAGTACTTC. Its translation: CAAPRDRAVETQYF.